The clone carrying this T cell receptor beta chain has a handful of counts. The data stem from a study of T cells in Graves' hyperthyroidism and ophthalmopathy. Amplification of TCR beta CDR3 regions was performed using RNA transcripts as template. Initially, a first-round RT-PCR of the TCR CDR3 employed the HTBI primer set. One entry per CDR3 protein results from TCRdb running MiXCR on the multiplex PCR reads. The data hold over 650,000 distinct CDR3 sequences, with 16% observed a single time. Unmatched junction bases numbered 5, after V lost 4 bases and J lost 2 bases. The CDR3 is 14 amino acids. CDR1 is SGHRS, CDR2 YFSETQ, per germline.

The chain carries TRBV5-1 and TRBJ2-5; TRBD1 matches at 7 bases. Sequenced material: blood. The receptor was derived from a man aged 18 to 29 with Graves' hyperthyroidism. The CDR3 loop reads CASSPDRMQETQYF. CDR3 in DNA: TGCGCCAGCAGCCCGGACAGGATGCAAGAGACCCAGTACTTC.